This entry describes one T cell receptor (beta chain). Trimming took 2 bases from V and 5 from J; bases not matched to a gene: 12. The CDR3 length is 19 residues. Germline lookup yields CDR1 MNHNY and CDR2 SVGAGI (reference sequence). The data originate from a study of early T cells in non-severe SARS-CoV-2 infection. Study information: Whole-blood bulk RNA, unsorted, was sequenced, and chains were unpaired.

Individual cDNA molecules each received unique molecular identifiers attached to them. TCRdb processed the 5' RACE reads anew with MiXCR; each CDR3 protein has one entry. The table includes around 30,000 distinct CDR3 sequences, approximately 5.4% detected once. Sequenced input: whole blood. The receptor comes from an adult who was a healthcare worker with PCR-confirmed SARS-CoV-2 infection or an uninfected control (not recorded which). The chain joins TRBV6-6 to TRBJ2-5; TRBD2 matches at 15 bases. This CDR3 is CASSYTWTSGGASPETQYF. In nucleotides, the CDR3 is TGTGCCAGCAGTTACACCTGGACTAGCGGGGGGGCAAGTCCTGAGACCCAGTACTTC.